One sample yielded the 23 T cell receptor beta chains listed below, sequenced in a study of Graves' ophthalmopathy and Graves' hyperthyroidism. RNA transcripts were the source from which TCR beta CDR3 regions were amplified. HTBI primers served in a first-round RT-PCR, which a second-round multiplex PCR followed. TCRdb recomputed calls from the multiplex PCR reads with MiXCR, one row per CDR3 protein. The data show about 700,000 distinct CDR3 sequences, with 35% to 50% seen just once and 40% to 45% held by the top ten. Material: peripheral blood. The receptors shown here come from an adult man with Graves' ophthalmopathy.

Note on this clonotype: This may be a read error: a much more frequent sequence differs by one nucleotide. Written as DNA, the CDR3 is TGTGCCAGCAGTTACCTCAACCGGGACACCTACGAGCAGTACTTC. The encoded protein is CASSYLNRDTYEQYF. The J gene is TRBJ2-7, the V gene TRBV7-3; D is possibly TRBD1 (6 bases). This CDR3 is built from 15 residues. V lost 6 bases to trimming and J lost 2 bases, with 17 bases between them. Germline values: CDR1 SGHTA, CDR2 FQGTGA.

The J gene is TRBJ2-2, the V gene TRBV25-1, with 12 bases fitting TRBD1. The CDR3 is 15 residues long. V was pared by 5 bases and J by 6 bases, with 4 bases of the junction left unmatched. CDR1 MGHDK and CDR2 SYGVNS come from the germline V gene. The CDR3 reads CASSWGQGASGELFF. Written as DNA, the CDR3 is TGTGCCAGCAGTTGGGGACAGGGGGCGTCCGGGGAGCTGTTTTTT.

The J gene is TRBJ2-7, the V gene TRBV20-1, with 7 bases fitting TRBD2. Germline V gene sequence: CDR1 DFQATT, CDR2 SNEGSKA (reference sequence). The CDR3 length is 17 residues. Trimming took 0 bases from V and 4 from J; bases not matched to a gene: 15. The CDR3 is CSARDRFARERGYEQYF. The DNA for the CDR3 is TGCAGTGCTAGAGATCGTTTCGCGCGGGAGAGGGGATACGAGCAGTACTTC.

CDR3 amino acids: CASDGGYTEAFF. CDR3 coding DNA: TGTGCCAGCGATGGCGGGTACACTGAAGCTTTCTTT. The chain recombines TRBV28 with TRBJ1-1; no clear D gene. The CDR3 consists of 12 residues. The V end was cut by 8 bases, the J end by 3 bases, with 10 bases between. Germline CDR1 and CDR2: MDHEN and SYDVKM. The full variable domain, rest sourced from reference TRBV28 and TRBJ1-1, is DVKVTQSSRYLVKRTGEKVFLECVQDMDHENMFWYRQDPGLGLRLIYFSYDVKMKEKGDIPEGYSVSREKKERFSLILESASTNQTSMYLCASDGGYTEAFFGQGTRLTVV.

This clonotype was counted many times. The chain combines TRBV24-1 with TRBJ2-2; D uncertain. The CDR3 loop spans 15 amino acids. Germline V CDR1 and CDR2: KGHDR, SFDVKD. Trimming pared 2 bases from V and 0 bases from J, leaving 6 bases between. CDR3 in DNA: TGTGCCACCAGTGATTCTAACGCGAACACCGGGGAGCTGTTTTTT. Its protein product is CATSDSNANTGELFF.

This chain uses TRBV25-1 with TRBJ1-2; D remains unclear. This CDR3 is 13 amino acids long. V was shortened by 6 bases and J by 0 bases, with 8 bases between the two germline ends. Germline V lookup: CDR1 MGHDK, CDR2 SYGVNS. In nucleotides, the CDR3 is TGTGCCAGCAGCTCACAACCTAACTATGGCTACACCTTC. Amino acids: CASSSQPNYGYTF.

Notes on this clonotype: A read error is likely, as this CDR3 ends without the conserved phenylalanine or tryptophan. The chain has TRBV20-1 and TRBJ2-5; D remains unclear. Trimming pared 1 base from V and 3 bases from J, leaving 6 bases between. Germline V gene data show CDR1 as DFQATT and CDR2 as SNEGSKA (reference sequence). This CDR3 region has 12 residues. The CDR3 loop is CSARVREETQYL. The CDR3 DNA sequence: TGCAGTGCTAGAGTACGGGAAGAGACCCAGTACCTC.

This clonotype has ten or more counts. The rearrangement uses TRBV29-1 and TRBJ1-2; maybe TRBD1 (5 bases). Germline V CDR1 and CDR2: SQVTM, ANQGSEA. This CDR3 spans 12 amino acids. Trimming cost V 2 bases and J 10 bases, with 14 bases left between them. CDR3 coding DNA: TGCAGCGTTGAAAGGGGTGGGGATGACTACACCTTC. Amino acids: CSVERGGDDYTF. The variable domain in full, with the rest retrieved from reference TRBV29-1 and TRBJ1-2, is SAVISQKPSRDICQRGTSLTIQCQVDSQVTMMFWYRQQPGQSLTLIATANQGSEATYESGFVIDKFPISRPNLTFSTLTVSNMSPEDSSIYLCSVERGGDDYTFGSGTRLTVV.

This clonotype was observed at least ten times. The chain has TRBV9 and TRBJ1-2, with D hard to call. This CDR3 contains 13 residues. V lost 0 bases, J lost 2 bases, and 5 bases lay in between. The V gene's germline CDR1 is SGDLS and CDR2 YYNGEE. CDR3 DNA: TGTGCCAGCAGCGTAGCACAGAACTATGGCTACACCTTC. Protein sequence: CASSVAQNYGYTF. Based on the CDR3 plus reference TRBV9 and TRBJ1-2, the full variable domain is DSGVTQTPKHLITATGQRVTLRCSPRSGDLSVYWYQQSLDQGLQFLIQYYNGEERAKGNILERFSAQQFPDLHSELNLSSLELGDSALYFCASSVAQNYGYTFGSGTRLTVV.

This clonotype showed up many times. This chain links TRBV29-1 with TRBJ1-2, with a possible D match to TRBD1 (6 bases). The CDR3 covers 13 residues. Trimming removed 7 bases from V and 1 base from J, with 13 bases in between. Germline V gene lookup returns CDR1 SQVTM and CDR2 ANQGSEA. CDR3 in amino acids: CSALRTVNYGYTF. CDR3 DNA: TGCAGCGCCTTACGGACAGTTAACTATGGCTACACCTTC.

This clonotype came up a few times. The V gene is TRBV29-1, the J gene TRBJ1-2, with 8 bases aligning to TRBD1. This CDR3 comprises 12 residues. Per the germline V gene, CDR1 is SQVTM and CDR2 is ANQGSEA. The V and J ends lost 4 bases and 3 bases, in that order; junction bases with no gene match: 1. The CDR3 sequence is CSVGQGHYGYTF. CDR3 nucleotide sequence: TGCAGCGTTGGACAGGGGCACTATGGCTACACCTTC.

This clonotype was observed a handful of times. The rearrangement links TRBV19 to TRBJ2-5; D unclear. Germline values: CDR1 LNHDA, CDR2 SQIVND (reference sequence). V was trimmed by 6 bases and J by 2 bases, leaving 13 bases between them. The CDR3 loop spans 14 amino acids. The CDR3 sequence is CASRVSRDQETQYF. Here the CDR3 DNA reads TGTGCCAGTAGGGTCAGCAGAGATCAAGAGACCCAGTACTTC.

The chain combines TRBV7-3 with TRBJ2-2; D remains unclear. This CDR3 region has 14 residues. CDR1 is SGHTA and CDR2 is FQGTGA in the germline V gene. V was trimmed by 1 base and J by 5 bases, leaving 8 bases between them. Written as DNA, the CDR3 is TGTGCCAGCAGCTTAATGGTGATGACCGGGGAGCTGTTTTTT. Amino acid sequence: CASSLMVMTGELFF.

This clonotype was recorded at least ten times. The chain employs TRBV7-3 and TRBJ1-1; no definite D call. CDR3 size: 15 residues. V was pared by 0 bases and J by 0 bases, with 8 bases between. Per germline, CDR1 SGHTA and CDR2 FQGTGA. CDR3 in amino acids: CASSLTAGMNTEAFF. Here the CDR3 DNA reads TGTGCCAGCAGCTTAACGGCAGGCATGAACACTGAAGCTTTCTTT.

This clonotype appeared a few times. J is TRBJ1-1 and V is TRBV28; no definite D call. With 10 bases removed from V and 7 bases from J, the gap between germline ends came to 10 bases. Germline V gives CDR1 MDHEN, CDR2 SYDVKM. The CDR3 is 10 amino acids. In DNA, the CDR3 is TGTGCCACCCTAAGGGTTGAAGCTTTCTTT. Translated: CATLRVEAFF.

Many counts were recorded for this clonotype. The chain recombines TRBV10-3 with TRBJ1-6; D gene ambiguous. CDR3 length: 15 amino acids. V dropped 10 bases and J dropped 5 bases, with 18 bases sitting between them. Germline CDR1 and CDR2: ENHRY and SYGVKD. The CDR3 bases are TGTGCCAGCAGCCCACCGGCAGCAAATAATTCACCCCTCCACTTT. Protein product: CASSPPAANNSPLHF.

Only a few counts were recorded for this clonotype. The chain is built from TRBV10-1 and TRBJ2-2; the D gene is possibly TRBD2 (6 bases). V lost 3 bases and J 0 bases, leaving 17 bases between the germline ends. Germline V gene sequence: CDR1 WNHNN, CDR2 SYGVQD (reference sequence). There are 18 residues in the CDR3. CDR3 coding DNA: TGCGCCAGCAGTGATCCACCTGGAGCGGGTGCGAACACCGGGGAGCTGTTTTTT. It is translated as CASSDPPGAGANTGELFF.

In this sample, this clonotype turned up a few times. The CDR3 reads CASSYSNRGNEQYF. For the CDR3, the DNA is TGTGCCAGCAGTTACTCGAATAGGGGCAACGAGCAGTACTTC. This chain connects TRBV6-9 to TRBJ2-7, with TRBD1 as a possible D gene (5 bases). Trimming removed 3 bases from V and 5 bases from J, with 14 bases in between. CDR3 length: 14 amino acids. Germline V gene sequence: CDR1 MNHGY, CDR2 SVAAGI.

This clonotype has at least ten counts. The chain employs TRBV7-6 and TRBJ1-1, with no clear D. Germline V CDR1 and CDR2: SGHVS, FNYEAQ. The CDR3 loop spans 15 amino acids. V lost 1 base to trimming and J lost 0 bases, with 9 bases between them. The CDR3 nucleotides are TGTGCCAGCAGCTTAGGGGAGGGCTTGAACACTGAAGCTTTCTTT. It translates to CASSLGEGLNTEAFF.

This clonotype was counted many times. The chain has TRBV19 and TRBJ1-4; D ambiguous. This CDR3 spans 15 amino acids. Germline V CDR1 and CDR2: LNHDA, SQIVND (reference sequence). Trimming pared 5 bases from V and 0 bases from J, leaving 10 bases between. DNA for the CDR3: TGTGCCAGTAGTGCGCAGGCGGCAACTAATGAAAAACTGTTTTTT. Amino acids: CASSAQAATNEKLFF.

This rearrangement joins TRBV20-1 to TRBJ2-5; no clear D gene. The V end was cut by 0 bases, the J end by 5 bases, with 7 bases between. Germline CDR1 reads DFQATT; CDR2 reads SNEGSKA (reference sequence). CDR3 size: 12 residues. The CDR3 region has the DNA TGCAGTGCTAGAGATCTTGGGGAGACCCAGTACTTC. This sequence encodes CSARDLGETQYF.

This clonotype was recorded many times. This rearrangement joins TRBV7-2 to TRBJ1-1, with D unresolved. CDR3 length: 15 amino acids. Deletions cut 1 base from V and 1 base from J, with 10 bases between. The V gene's germline CDR1 is SGHTA and CDR2 FQGNSA. The CDR3 loop is CASSLVGIGNTEAFF. CDR3 nucleotides: TGTGCCAGCAGCTTAGTGGGGATTGGGAACACTGAAGCTTTCTTT.

The CDR3 protein is CASSAIKLGQANTEAFF. Here the CDR3 DNA reads TGTGCCAGCAGTGCTATCAAACTGGGACAGGCTAACACTGAAGCTTTCTTT. This chain joins TRBV2 and TRBJ1-1, with 8 nucleotides matching TRBD1. The CDR3 is 17 residues long. The ends lost 4 bases at V and 2 bases at J; junction bases unmatched: 12. The germline V gene has CDR1 SNHLY and CDR2 FYNNEI.